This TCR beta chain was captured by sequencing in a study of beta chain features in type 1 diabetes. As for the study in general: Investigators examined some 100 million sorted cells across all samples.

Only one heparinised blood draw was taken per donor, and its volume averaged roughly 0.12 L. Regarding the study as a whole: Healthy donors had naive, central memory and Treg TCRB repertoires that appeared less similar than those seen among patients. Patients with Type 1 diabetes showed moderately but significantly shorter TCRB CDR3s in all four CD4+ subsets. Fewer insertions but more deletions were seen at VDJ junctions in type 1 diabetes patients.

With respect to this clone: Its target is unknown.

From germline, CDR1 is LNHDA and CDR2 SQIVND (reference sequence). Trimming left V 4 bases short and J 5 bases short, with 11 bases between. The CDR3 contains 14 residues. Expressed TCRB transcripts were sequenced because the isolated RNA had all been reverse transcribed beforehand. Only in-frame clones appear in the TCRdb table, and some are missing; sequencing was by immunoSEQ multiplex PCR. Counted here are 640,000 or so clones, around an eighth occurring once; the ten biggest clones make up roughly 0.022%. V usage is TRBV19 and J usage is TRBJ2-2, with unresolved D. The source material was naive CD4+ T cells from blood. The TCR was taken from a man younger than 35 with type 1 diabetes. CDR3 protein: CASSTVSGTGELFF. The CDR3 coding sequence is TGTGCCAGTAGTACCGTGTCCGGAACCGGGGAGCTGTTTTTT.